The present entry profiles one T cell receptor (beta chain) with its context. Its specificity is not known. Donors had nominal health at sampling but likely had unrecorded immune exposures. The V segment lost 6 bases and the J segment 5 bases; nucleotides outside the gene matches: 6. The CDR3 extends over 14 amino acids. In germline, CDR1 is MNHEY, CDR2 SVGAGI. With 60 Vbeta and 13 Jbeta primers, the PCR was carried out. Method: immunoSEQ multiplex PCR; TCRdb's copy keeps in-frame clones and lacks some. Its table records 120,000 to 150,000 clones. This specimen comes from a study of cytomegalovirus exposure and HLA in healthy donors. Study-level points and caveats: Associated with cytomegalovirus, according to the listing, were around 170 TCR beta chains.

V gene TRBV6-5 combines with J gene TRBJ1-5, with 8 bases lining up with TRBD1. This receptor was identified in a woman aged 45-65 years in good health and CMV-seronegative. The sequenced sample was PBMCs. Here the CDR3 DNA reads TGTGCCAGCAGACAGGGGGGCGTTGATCAGCCCCAGCATTTT. This gives the protein CASRQGGVDQPQHF.